The sequence of this TCR beta chain was determined in a study of blood T cell repertoires in COVID-19. Study-wide context: Sites in the United States, Italy and Spain provided acute and convalescent COVID-19 samples. In each case, the material was cDNA or gDNA derived from T cells, B-cell-depleted T cells, or PBMCs.

With 6 bases clipped from V and 8 bases from J, the junction kept 8 bases outside the gene matches. Germline V gene data show CDR1 as SGHTS and CDR2 as YDEGEE. The CDR3 spans 14 residues. In the source study's methods: Amplification of reference gene primers provided the estimated nucleated cell counts. The repertoire was sequenced with immunoSEQ multiplex PCR; TCRdb's copy has only in-frame clones and lacks some. V, J and clone size reflect that table, while D and trimming were determined from the DNA. Of 200,000 to 250,000 clones in the sample, over 75% were seen once. Seattle patients were enrolled while actively infected and followed longitudinally.

The chain recombines TRBV5-8 with TRBJ2-3; 11 positions match TRBD1. This TCR came from a man aged 45-60 years with COVID-19, enrolled during active disease. Specimen: peripheral blood. The CDR3 loop is CASNLDRGQGTQYF. CDR3 DNA sequence: TGTGCCAGCAACCTGGACAGGGGGCAGGGTACGCAGTATTTT.